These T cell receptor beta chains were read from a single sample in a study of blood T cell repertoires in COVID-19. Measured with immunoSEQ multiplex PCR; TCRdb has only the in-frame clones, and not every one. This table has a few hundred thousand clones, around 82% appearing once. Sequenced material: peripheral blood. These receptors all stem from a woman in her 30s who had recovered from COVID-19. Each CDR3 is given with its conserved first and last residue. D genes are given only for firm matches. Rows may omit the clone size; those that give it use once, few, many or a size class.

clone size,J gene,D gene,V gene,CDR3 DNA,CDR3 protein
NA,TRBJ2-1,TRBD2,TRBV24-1,TGTGCCGCCACTAGCGGGATCAATGAGCAGTTCTTC,CAATSGINEQFF
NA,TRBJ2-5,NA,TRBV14,TGTGCCAGCAGTCGAGGATGGCAGAGAGAGACCCAGTACTTC,CASSRGWQRETQYF
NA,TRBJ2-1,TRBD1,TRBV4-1,TGCGCCAGCAGCCAAGGGACAGGGGCCTACAATGAGCAGTTCTTC,CASSQGTGAYNEQFF
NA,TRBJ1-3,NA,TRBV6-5,TGTGCCAGCAGTTCCACGGGCTCTGGAAACACCATATATTTT,CASSSTGSGNTIYF
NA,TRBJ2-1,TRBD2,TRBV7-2,TGTGCCAGCAGCTTAGCCCAATCACTAGCGCCGAGCTCCTACAATGAGCAGTTCTTC,CASSLAQSLAPSSYNEQFF
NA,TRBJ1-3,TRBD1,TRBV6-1,TGTGCCAGCAGTGAAGGGACAGGGGGGGGAAACACCATATATTTT,CASSEGTGGGNTIYF
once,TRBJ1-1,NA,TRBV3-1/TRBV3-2,TGTGCCAGCAGCCAAAAATGGAGGGCCAAATGCGCTGAAGCTTTCTTT,CASSQKWRAKCAEAFF
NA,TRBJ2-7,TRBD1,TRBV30,TGTGCCTGGGGGGACAGTCGATACGAGCAGTACTTC,CAWGDSRYEQYF
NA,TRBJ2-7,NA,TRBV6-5,TGTGCCTCTCAAAACCTCTATCACTCTGCCTACGAGCAGTACTTC,CASQNLYHSAYEQYF
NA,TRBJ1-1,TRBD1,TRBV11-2,TGTGCCAGCAGCCTGAGGACAGGGGGATTGAACACTGAAGCTTTCTTT,CASSLRTGGLNTEAFF
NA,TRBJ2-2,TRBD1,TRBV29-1,TGCAGCGTTGAAACCCCCCAGATGGGCAGGGGGCCTACGTGGGGCTCGGAGCTGTTTTTT,CSVETPQMGRGPTWGSELFF
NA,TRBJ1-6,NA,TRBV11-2,TGTGCCAGCAGGGGGATAGAGGCAGGGGATTCACCCCTCCACTTT,CASRGIEAGDSPLHF
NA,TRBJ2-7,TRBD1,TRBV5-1,TGCGCCAGCAGCTTGGCCGACCTTCCCGGGACAGGGAACCACGAGCAGTACTTC,CASSLADLPGTGNHEQYF
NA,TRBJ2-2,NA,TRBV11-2,TGTGCCAGCAGCTTAGAGCGGGGATCAAACACCGGGGAGCTGTTTTTT,CASSLERGSNTGELFF
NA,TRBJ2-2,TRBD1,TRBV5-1,TGCGCCAGCAGCTTGGCCCGGGACAGGGTTCCCGGGGAGCTGTTTTTT,CASSLARDRVPGELFF
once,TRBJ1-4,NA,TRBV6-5,TGTGCCAGCAGTTCCCGCCGGGTAATGAATGAAAAACTGTTTTTT,CASSSRRVMNEKLFF
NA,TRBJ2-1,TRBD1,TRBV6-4,TGTGCCAGCAGTGAGGGGACAGGATCCTACAATGAGCAGTTCTTC,CASSEGTGSYNEQFF
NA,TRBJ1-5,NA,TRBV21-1,TGTGCCAGCAGCAAAAGAGCGACAGGGGGTGATCAGCCCCAGCATTTT,CASSKRATGGDQPQHF
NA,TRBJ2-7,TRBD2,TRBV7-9,TGTGCCAGCACCCCGGGACTAGCGTCTTACGAGCAGTACTTC,CASTPGLASYEQYF
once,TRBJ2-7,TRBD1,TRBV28,TGTGCCAGCAGTTTAGACGACAGGGCGGGCTCCTACGAGCAGTACTTC,CASSLDDRAGSYEQYF
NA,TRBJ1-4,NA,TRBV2,TGTGCCAGCAGTGAAGCGGAGAATGAAAAACTGTTTTTT,CASSEAENEKLFF
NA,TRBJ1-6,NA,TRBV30,TGTGCCTGGACCTCAGGGGTCGGCGGAATCATACCCCTCCACTTT,CAWTSGVGGIIPLHF
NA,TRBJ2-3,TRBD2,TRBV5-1,TGCGCCAGCAGCTGGGCCAGCGGGGTCACAGATACGCAGTATTTT,CASSWASGVTDTQYF
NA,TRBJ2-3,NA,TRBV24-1,TGTGCCACCAGTGATTTTGGCAGCCCGGGGGAAAATACGCAGTATTTT,CATSDFGSPGENTQYF
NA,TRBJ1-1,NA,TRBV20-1,TGCAGTGCTAGTCACCCGGTGAACACTGAAGCTTTCTTT,CSASHPVNTEAFF
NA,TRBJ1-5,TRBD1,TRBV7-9,TGTGCCAGCAGTACCGGGACAGGGTTGAATCAGCCCCAGCATTTT,CASSTGTGLNQPQHF
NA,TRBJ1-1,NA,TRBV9,TGTGCCAGCAGCGTCGGGCAGGGGTTCGCGAACACTGAAGCTTTCTTT,CASSVGQGFANTEAFF
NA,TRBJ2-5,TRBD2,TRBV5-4,TGTGCCAGCAGCTTGGCCCGACTAGCGGGAGGTGGTCAAGAGACCCAGTACTTC,CASSLARLAGGGQETQYF
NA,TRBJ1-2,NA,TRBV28,TGTGCCAGCAGCTCGAGCCGCAGGGCCGATGTACTTGGCTACACCTTC,CASSSSRRADVLGYTF
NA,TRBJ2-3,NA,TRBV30,TGTGCCTGGAGACTAGCTCAAAGCACAGATACGCAGTATTTT,CAWRLAQSTDTQYF
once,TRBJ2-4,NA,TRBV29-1,TGCAGCGCTGTAATGGGAGTGGCCAAAAACATTCAGTACTTC,CSAVMGVAKNIQYF
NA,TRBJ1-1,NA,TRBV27,TGTGCCAGCAGTCCAGGGGATCAGGCTGAAGCTTTCTTT,CASSPGDQAEAFF
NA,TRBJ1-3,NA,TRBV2,TGTGCCAGCAGCTTCGCTGGAAACACCATATATTTT,CASSFAGNTIYF
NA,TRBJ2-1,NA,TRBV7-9,TGTGCCAGCAGCTTAGCAAAAGATACTAGAGGCGATGAGCAGTTCTTC,CASSLAKDTRGDEQFF
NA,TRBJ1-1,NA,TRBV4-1,TGCGCCAGCAGCCAAGGACTCGTGAACACTGAAGCTTTCTTT,CASSQGLVNTEAFF
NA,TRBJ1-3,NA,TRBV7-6,TGTGCCAGCAGCTTATCGGCGGCAAGCTCTGGAAACACCATATATTTT,CASSLSAASSGNTIYF
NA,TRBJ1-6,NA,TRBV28,TGTGCCAGCAGCGCGGGGGGGAACAGGCACTTT,CASSAGGNRHF
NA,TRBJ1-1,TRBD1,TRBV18,TGTGCCAGCTCGCCCCCCGGAAGGGGGCGCGGCTCTGAAGCTTTCTTT,CASSPPGRGRGSEAFF
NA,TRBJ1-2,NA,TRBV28,TGTGCCAGCAGTCGCCCCGTGCGGATCTATGGCTACACCTTC,CASSRPVRIYGYTF
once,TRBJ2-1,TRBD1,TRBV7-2,TGTGCCAGCAGCTCTGGACAGGCGACAAGAGGTGAGCAGTTCTTC,CASSSGQATRGEQFF
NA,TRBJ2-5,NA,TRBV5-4,TGTGCCAGCAGCTTGGCCAGCAGGGTCCGGGAGACCCAGTACTTC,CASSLASRVRETQYF
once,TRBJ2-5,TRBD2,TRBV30,TGTGCCTGGAGTAAGACTAGCGGGAAGCTGTCCCAGTACTTC,CAWSKTSGKLSQYF
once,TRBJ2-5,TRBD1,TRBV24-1,TGTGCCACCAGTCCCGGGACAGGGGGCTGGGAGACCCAGTACTTC,CATSPGTGGWETQYF
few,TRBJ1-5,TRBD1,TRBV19,TGTGCCAGTAATTCGCAGGGGGCTGTTCAGCCCCAGCATTTT,CASNSQGAVQPQHF
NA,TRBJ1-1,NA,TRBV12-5,TGTGCTAGTGGTTTGGTACGGGCAGGGAGGGGGAACACTGAAGCTTTCTTT,CASGLVRAGRGNTEAFF
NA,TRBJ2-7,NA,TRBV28,TGTGCCAGCAGTTTATCCCCGTTTAGCTCCTACGAGCAGTACTTC,CASSLSPFSSYEQYF
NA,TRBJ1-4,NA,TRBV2,TGTGCCAGCAGCGACTTAGAGCCAAAACTGTTTTTT,CASSDLEPKLFF
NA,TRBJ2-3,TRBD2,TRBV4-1,TGCGCCAGCAGCCAAGAGAGCGGGAGGAGCACAGATACGCAGTATTTT,CASSQESGRSTDTQYF
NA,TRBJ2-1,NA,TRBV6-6,TGTGCCAGCAGTTATTATGGCGATGGGGCCAACAATGAGCAGTTCTTC,CASSYYGDGANNEQFF
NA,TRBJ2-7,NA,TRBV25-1,TGTGCCAGCAGTGAATTGGGACATGGCGTCGAGCAGTACTTC,CASSELGHGVEQYF
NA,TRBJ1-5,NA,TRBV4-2,TGTGCCAGCAGCCAAGTGGCGGGGACCGGGCAGCCCCAGCATTTT,CASSQVAGTGQPQHF
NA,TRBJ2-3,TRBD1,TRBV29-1,TGCAGCGTCCGGACAGGGGGAACTGCAGATACGCAGTATTTT,CSVRTGGTADTQYF
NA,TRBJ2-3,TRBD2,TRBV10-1,TGCGCCAGCAGCGTCCTAGCGGGTGCCGAAGGTACGCAGTATTTT,CASSVLAGAEGTQYF
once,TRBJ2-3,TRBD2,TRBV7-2,TGTGCCAGCAGCTCGGGACTAGCGGGAGGATGGAGCGCAGATACGCAGTATTTT,CASSSGLAGGWSADTQYF
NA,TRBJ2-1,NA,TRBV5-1,TGCGCCAGCAGCTTATTAGCGGATAACAATGAGCAGTTCTTC,CASSLLADNNEQFF
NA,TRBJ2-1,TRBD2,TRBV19,TGTGCCAGTAGGGGGACTAGCAACGCCAATGAGCAGTTCTTC,CASRGTSNANEQFF
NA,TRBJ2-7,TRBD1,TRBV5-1,TGCGCCAGCAGTTTTTTAGGGACAGGACTCTACGAGCAGTACTTC,CASSFLGTGLYEQYF
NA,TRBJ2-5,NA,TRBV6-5,TGTGCCATCGCTTCAGGAGGCTACAACCAAGAGACCCAGTACTTC,CAIASGGYNQETQYF